This entry concerns a single T cell receptor beta chain. Its specific antigen is unknown. No quality values exist for individual bases; no much larger clone is one base distant. The germline V gene encodes CDR1 SGHVS and CDR2 FQNEAQ. Trimming removed 1 base from V and 3 bases from J, leaving 13 bases between the germline ends. The CDR3 starts with the cysteine, ends with the phenylalanine, and has 16 residues. Only the CDR3 part of the read is kept: 48 bases, read in frame from the first base. CD4+ T cells from unexposed donors were collected before the COVID-19 pandemic (2011-2018). The EasySep CD4+ T cell isolation kit was used to isolate CD4+ T cells once the cultures had run for 9 to 11 days. As far as cell numbers permitted, CD4+ T cells from unexposed donors were tested for reactivity against SARS-CoV-2 S and N as well as four spike pools from common cold coronaviruses. Each well received over 1.5 million PBMCs, cultured in IMDM supplemented with roughly 4.9% human AB serum and around 9 IU/ml IL-2. Half of the culture medium was replaced with fresh IL-2-containing medium on days 3 and 7. Each peptide culture condition was generally run in triplicate replicate wells. Leukapheresis product for the unexposed donors was bought commercially. Ficoll-Paque PLUS gradient centrifugation was used to isolate PBMCs from either whole blood or leukapheresis product. The PBMCs went either fresh into the expansion assay or into cryopreservation at -140 degrees C. The QIAamp Micro DNA Kit was used to extract genomic DNA from the CD4+ T cells.

This entry is derived from a study of CD4 T cells in relation to SARS-CoV-2 and coronaviruses (dated by TCRdb to about 2021). With regard to the full study: In the ViraFEST assay, PBMCs were cultured with antigen for roughly eleven days, after which TCR beta CDR3s were sequenced to identify clonal expansions specific to the antigen. The Adaptive Biotechnologies TCR-sequencing kit was used to sequence samples from three pre-COVID donors and the naive versus memory experiments, while other data came from Illumina-based sequencing. An HIV-1 Nef peptide pool or a no-peptide culture served as the negative reference condition. Memory CD4+ T cell crossreactivity between SARS-CoV-2 and common cold coronavirus spike proteins was assessed at the TCR clonotype level in the study. Shared crossreactive spike epitopes were mapped to their HLA restriction using patient-derived lymphoblastoid cell lines. For other donors in the study, expansion assays were sequenced with a different, Illumina-based TCR-beta assay. Overall study outcomes, separate from this receptor: Compared with monoreactive clones, crossreactive clones had significantly weaker SARS-CoV-2-driven expansion, a result consistent with antigenic imprinting. Pre-pandemic and post-infection samples were not both contributed by any donor, so tracing of the source of pre-existing responses was limited. Memory CD4+ clonotypes crossrecognizing SARS-CoV-2 and at least one common cold coronavirus spike were found in about 61% of donors. Crossreactivity analysis was centred on spike protein, so crossreactivity against other viral proteins was not assessed. The study was limited by small numbers of patients and tested TCRs.

Libraries came from the immunoSEQ multiplex PCR assay. Turning to the authors' computational methods: During preprocessing, nonproductive sequences were discarded, as were any CDR3s that did not begin with C, did not end with F or W, or were shorter than 7 amino acids. Antigen-specific clonotypes were called with the MANAFEST web app on the basis of expansion relative to the reference and to other culture wells. A clone counted as positive if significantly expanded in 2 of 3 replicate wells versus the reference culture at FDR below 0.05. A further requirement for positive clones was significant expansion compared with all other tandem wells, along with an odds ratio above 5. Pairwise Levenshtein distance, computed with the stringdist R package after three terminal residues were trimmed from each end, was used as the measure of CDR3 homology. This immuneACCESS table, as held by TCRdb, lists in-frame sequences with V and J called but not all clones. Of the missing ones, under half trace to an unresolved V gene in checked studies; the others have no known cause. D and trimming come from the DNA, and the V and J calls and clone size come from that table. The sample contains 25,000 to 30,000 clones, about 80% of them found a single time. The ten biggest clones cover around a quarter of the sample.

The clonotype was recovered from a human donor in good health. The sequencing sample was made of CD4+ T cells from PBMCs, cultured in vitro. The chain employs TRBV7-8 and TRBJ1-5; TRBD1 is perhaps the D gene, given 6 matching bases. In nucleotides, the sequence is TGTGCCAGCAGCTTAGGCGGGCAGGGACACAATCAGCCCCAGCATTTT. Its product reads: CASSLGGQGHNQPQHF.